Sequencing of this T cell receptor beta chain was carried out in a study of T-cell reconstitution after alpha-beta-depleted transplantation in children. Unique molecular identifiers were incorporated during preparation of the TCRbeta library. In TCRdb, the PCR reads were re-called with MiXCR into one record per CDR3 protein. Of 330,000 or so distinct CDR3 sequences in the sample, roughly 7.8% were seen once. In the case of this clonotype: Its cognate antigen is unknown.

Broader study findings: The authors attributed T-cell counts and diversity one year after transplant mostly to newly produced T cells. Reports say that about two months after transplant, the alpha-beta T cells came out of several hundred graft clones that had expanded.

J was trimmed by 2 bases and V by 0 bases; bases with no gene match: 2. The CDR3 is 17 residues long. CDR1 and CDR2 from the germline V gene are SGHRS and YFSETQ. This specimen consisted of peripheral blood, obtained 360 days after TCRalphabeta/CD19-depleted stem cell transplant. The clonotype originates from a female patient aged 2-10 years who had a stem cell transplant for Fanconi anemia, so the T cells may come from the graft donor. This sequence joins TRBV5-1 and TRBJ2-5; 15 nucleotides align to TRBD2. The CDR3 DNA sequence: TGCGCCAGCAGCTTGGTCGGGACTAGCGGGAGGCAAGAGACCCAGTACTTC. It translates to CASSLVGTSGRQETQYF.